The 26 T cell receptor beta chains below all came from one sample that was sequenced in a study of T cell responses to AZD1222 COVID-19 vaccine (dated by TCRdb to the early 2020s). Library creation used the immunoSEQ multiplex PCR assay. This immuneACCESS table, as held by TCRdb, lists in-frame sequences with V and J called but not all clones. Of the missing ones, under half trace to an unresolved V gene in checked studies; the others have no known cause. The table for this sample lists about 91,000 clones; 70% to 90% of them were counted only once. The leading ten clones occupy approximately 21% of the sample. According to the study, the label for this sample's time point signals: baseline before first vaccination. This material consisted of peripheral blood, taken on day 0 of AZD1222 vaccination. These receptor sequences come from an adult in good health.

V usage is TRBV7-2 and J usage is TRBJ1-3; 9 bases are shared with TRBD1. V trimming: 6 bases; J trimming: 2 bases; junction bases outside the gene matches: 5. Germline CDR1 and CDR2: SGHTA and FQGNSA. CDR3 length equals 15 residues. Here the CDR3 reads CASRPGQGTGNTIYF. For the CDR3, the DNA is TGTGCCAGCAGGCCGGGACAGGGAACTGGAAACACCATATATTTT.

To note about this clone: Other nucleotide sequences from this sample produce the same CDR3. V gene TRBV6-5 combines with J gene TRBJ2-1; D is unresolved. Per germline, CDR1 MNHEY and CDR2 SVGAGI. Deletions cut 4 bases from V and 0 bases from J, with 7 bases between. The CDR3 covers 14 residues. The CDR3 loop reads CASSWTSSYNEQFF. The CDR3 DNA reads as TGTGCCAGCAGTTGGACCTCCTCCTACAATGAGCAGTTCTTC.

CDR3 bases: TGTGCCAGCTCACCGCCGATTACTAACTATGGCTACACCTTC. Amino acids: CASSPPITNYGYTF. The chain employs TRBV18 and TRBJ1-2; D is unclear. The germline V and J ends were trimmed by 3 bases and 0 bases, with 8 bases remaining between them. Germline lookup yields CDR1 KGHSH and CDR2 LQKENI. This CDR3 comprises 14 residues.

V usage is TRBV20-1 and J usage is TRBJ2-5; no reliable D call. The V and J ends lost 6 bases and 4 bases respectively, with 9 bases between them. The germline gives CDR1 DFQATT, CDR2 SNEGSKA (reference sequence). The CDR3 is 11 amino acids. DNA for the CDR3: TGCAGTGCCATTGTTCCAGAGACCCAGTACTTC. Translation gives CSAIVPETQYF.

In nucleotides, the CDR3 is TGTGCCAGCAGTTTATTGCCACCCCTCCACTTT. Protein: CASSLLPPLHF. The chain has TRBV28 and TRBJ1-6; D remains ambiguous. Trimming cost V 1 base and J 11 bases, with 3 bases left between them. The CDR3 runs 11 residues. CDR1 is MDHEN and CDR2 is SYDVKM in the germline V gene.

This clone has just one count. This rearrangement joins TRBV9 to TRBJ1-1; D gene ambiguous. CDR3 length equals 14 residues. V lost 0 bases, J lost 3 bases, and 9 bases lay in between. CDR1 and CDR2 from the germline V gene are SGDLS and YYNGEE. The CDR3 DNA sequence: TGTGCCAGCAGCGTAGGGCGGGGTCACACTGAAGCTTTCTTT. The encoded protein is CASSVGRGHTEAFF.

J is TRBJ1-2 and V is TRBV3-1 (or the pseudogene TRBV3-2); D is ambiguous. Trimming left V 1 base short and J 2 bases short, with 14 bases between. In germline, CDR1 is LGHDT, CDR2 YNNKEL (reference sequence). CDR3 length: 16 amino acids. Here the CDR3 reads CASSQAGGSSNYGYTF. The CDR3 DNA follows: TGTGCCAGCAGCCAAGCCGGAGGCAGCTCCAACTATGGCTACACCTTC.

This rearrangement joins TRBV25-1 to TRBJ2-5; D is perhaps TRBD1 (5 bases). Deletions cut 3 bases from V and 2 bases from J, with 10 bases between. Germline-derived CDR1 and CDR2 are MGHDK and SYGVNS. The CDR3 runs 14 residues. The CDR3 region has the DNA TGTGCCAGCAGTGACCCGACAGTTCAAGAGACCCAGTACTTC. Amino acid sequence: CASSDPTVQETQYF.

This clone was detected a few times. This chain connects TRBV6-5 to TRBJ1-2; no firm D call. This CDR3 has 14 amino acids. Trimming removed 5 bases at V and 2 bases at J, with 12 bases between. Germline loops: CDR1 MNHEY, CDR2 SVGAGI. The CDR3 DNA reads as TGTGCCAGCAGTACTCCGGACGGGAACTATGGCTACACCTTC. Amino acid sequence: CASSTPDGNYGYTF.

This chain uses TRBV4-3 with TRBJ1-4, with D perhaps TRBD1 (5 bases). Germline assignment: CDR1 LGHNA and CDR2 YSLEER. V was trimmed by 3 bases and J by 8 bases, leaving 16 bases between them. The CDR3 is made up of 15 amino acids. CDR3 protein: CASSQTPAGTEKLFF. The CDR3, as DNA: TGCGCCAGCAGCCAGACCCCCGCTGGGACCGAAAAACTGTTTTTT.

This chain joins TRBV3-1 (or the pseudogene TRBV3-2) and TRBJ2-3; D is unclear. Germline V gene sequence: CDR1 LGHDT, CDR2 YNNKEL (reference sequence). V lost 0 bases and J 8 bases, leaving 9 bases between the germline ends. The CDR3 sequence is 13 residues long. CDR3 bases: TGTGCCAGCAGCCAAGAGACCCGAGGTACGCAGTATTTT. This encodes CASSQETRGTQYF.

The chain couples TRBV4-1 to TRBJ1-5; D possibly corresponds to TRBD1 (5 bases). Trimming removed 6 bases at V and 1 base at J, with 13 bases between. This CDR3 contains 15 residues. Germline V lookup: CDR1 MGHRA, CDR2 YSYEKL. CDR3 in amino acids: CASRPGTASNQPQHF. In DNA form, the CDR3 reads TGCGCCAGCAGACCAGGGACCGCCAGCAATCAGCCCCAGCATTTT.

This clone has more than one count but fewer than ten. CDR3 nucleotides: TGTGCCAGCAGCCAAGGGACCCGAAGGGAGACCCAGTACTTC. It specifies CASSQGTRRETQYF. The chain recombines TRBV4-2 with TRBJ2-5; D unresolved. The length of the CDR3 is 14 residues. V was clipped by 1 base and J by 5 bases, with 11 bases between them. Germline V CDR1 and CDR2: LGHNA, YNFKEQ.

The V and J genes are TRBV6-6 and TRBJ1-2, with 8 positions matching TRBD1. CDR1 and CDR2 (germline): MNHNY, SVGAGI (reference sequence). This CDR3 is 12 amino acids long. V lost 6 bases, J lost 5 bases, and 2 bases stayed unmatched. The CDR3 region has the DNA TGTGCCAGCAGGACAGGGGAGTATGGCTACACCTTC. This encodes CASRTGEYGYTF.

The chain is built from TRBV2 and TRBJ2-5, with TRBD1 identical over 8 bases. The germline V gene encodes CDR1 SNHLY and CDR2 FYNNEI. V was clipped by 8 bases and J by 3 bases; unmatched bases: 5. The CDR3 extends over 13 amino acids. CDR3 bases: TGTGCCAGCTACAGGGGGGCGAAAGAGACCCAGTACTTC. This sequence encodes CASYRGAKETQYF.

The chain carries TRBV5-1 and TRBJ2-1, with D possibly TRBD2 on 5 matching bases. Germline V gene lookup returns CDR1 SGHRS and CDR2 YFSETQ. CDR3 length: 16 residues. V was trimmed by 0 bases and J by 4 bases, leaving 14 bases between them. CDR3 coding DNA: TGCGCCAGCAGCTTGGCCCCGGGGAGAACGTACAATGAGCAGTTCTTC. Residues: CASSLAPGRTYNEQFF. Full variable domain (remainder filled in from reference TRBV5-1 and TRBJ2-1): KAGVTQTPRYLIKTRGQQVTLSCSPISGHRSVSWYQQTPGQGLQFLFEYFSETQRNKGNFPGRFSGRQFSNSRSEMNVSTLELGDSALYLCASSLAPGRTYNEQFFGPGTRLTVL.

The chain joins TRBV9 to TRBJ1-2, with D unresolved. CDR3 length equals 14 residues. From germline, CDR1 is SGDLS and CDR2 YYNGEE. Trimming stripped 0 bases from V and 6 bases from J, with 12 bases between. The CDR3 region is CASSVGVGIHGYTF. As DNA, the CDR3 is TGTGCCAGCAGCGTAGGGGTAGGGATTCATGGCTACACCTTC.

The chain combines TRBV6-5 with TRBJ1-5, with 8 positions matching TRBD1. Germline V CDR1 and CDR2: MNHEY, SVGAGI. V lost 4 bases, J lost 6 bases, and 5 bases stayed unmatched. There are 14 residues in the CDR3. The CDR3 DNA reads TGTGCCAGCAGTTCGACAGGGGTAGGTCAGCCCCAGCATTTT. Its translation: CASSSTGVGQPQHF.

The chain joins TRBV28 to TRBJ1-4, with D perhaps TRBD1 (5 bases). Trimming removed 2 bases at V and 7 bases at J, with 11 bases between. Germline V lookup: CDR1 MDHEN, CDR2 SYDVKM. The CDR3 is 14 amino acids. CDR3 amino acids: CASSLGHASEKLFF. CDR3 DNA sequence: TGTGCCAGCAGTTTAGGACACGCGAGTGAAAAACTGTTTTTT.

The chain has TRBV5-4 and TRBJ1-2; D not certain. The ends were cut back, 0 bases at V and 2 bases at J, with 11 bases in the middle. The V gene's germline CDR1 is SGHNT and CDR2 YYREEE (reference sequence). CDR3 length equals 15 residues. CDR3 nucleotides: TGTGCCAGCAGCTTGGCCCTTATGGAAAACTATGGCTACACCTTC. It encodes CASSLALMENYGYTF.

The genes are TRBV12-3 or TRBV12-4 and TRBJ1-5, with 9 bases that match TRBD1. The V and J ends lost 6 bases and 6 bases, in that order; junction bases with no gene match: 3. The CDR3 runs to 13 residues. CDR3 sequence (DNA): TGTGCCAGCAGCCGGGACAGGGTTCAGCCCCAGCATTTT. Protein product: CASSRDRVQPQHF.

The CDR3 protein is CASTGQLTGELFF. The CDR3 DNA is TGTGCCAGTACCGGACAGCTCACCGGGGAGCTGTTTTTT. The chain recombines TRBV7-8 with TRBJ2-2; D may be TRBD1 (6 bases). From germline, CDR1 is SGHVS and CDR2 FQNEAQ. V dropped 9 bases and J dropped 4 bases, with 12 bases sitting between them. This CDR3 is 13 amino acids long. The whole variable domain, remainder taken from reference TRBV7-8 and TRBJ2-2, is GAGVSQSPRYKVAKRGQDVALRCDPISGHVSLFWYQQALGQGPEFLTYFQNEAQLDKSGLPSDRFFAERPEGSVSTLKIQRTQQEDSAVYLCASTGQLTGELFFGEGSRLTVL.

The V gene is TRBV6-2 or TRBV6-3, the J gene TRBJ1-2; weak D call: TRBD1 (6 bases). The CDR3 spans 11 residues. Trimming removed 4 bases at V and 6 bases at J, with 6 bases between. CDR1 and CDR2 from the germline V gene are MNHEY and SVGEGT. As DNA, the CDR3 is TGTGCCAGCAGTTCAGGGGATGGCTACACCTTC. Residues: CASSSGDGYTF.

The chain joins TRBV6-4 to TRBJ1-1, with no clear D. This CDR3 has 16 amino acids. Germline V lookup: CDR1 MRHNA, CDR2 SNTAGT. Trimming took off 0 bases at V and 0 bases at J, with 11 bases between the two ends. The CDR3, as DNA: TGTGCCAGCAGTGACTCGCGGGTAGGGATGAACACTGAAGCTTTCTTT. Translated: CASSDSRVGMNTEAFF.

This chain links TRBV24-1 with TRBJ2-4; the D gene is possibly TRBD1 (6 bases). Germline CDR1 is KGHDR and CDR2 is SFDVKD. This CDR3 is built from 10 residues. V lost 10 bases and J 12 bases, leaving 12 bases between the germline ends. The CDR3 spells CATGQYYQYF. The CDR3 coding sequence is TGTGCCACTGGACAGTATTATCAGTACTTC.

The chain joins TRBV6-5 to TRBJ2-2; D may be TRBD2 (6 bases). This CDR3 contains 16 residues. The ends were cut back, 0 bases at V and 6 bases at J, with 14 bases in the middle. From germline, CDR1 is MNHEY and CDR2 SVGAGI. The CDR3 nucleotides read TGTGCCAGCAGTTACTCGATGGTCCAGCGGGCCGGGGAGCTGTTTTTT. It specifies CASSYSMVQRAGELFF.